This paragraph covers one T cell receptor (beta chain) sequence. Its antigen is currently unknown. This sample stems from a study of immune cell composition in non-small cell lung cancer. General study results and limits: TIL tumour reactivity correlated with maximal tumour-associated clone frequency in adenocarcinoma.

Measured with immunoSEQ multiplex PCR; TCRdb has only the in-frame clones, and not every one. The sample shows roughly 2,000 clones, 65% to 90% of them seen only once. The sequenced material came from lung tumor tissue. The clonotype originates from a human donor with non-small cell lung cancer.

The CDR3 DNA is TGCGCCAGCAGCCTAGCGGGAGGGCCGACAGATACGCAGTATTTT. Translation gives CASSLAGGPTDTQYF. V and J are TRBV4-3 and TRBJ2-3, with 11 bases lining up with TRBD2. CDR1 is LGHNA and CDR2 is YSLEER in the germline V gene. There are 15 residues in the CDR3. V lost 4 bases, J lost 3 bases, and 3 bases stayed unmatched.